A single sample gave rise to the 2 T cell receptor beta chains below, sequenced in a study of blood T cells in healthy people across ages. Primers used in a second PCR of roughly 7 to 12 cycles were a sample-barcoded 5' primer and a J-beta primer mix. A single record per CDR3 protein comes from TCRdb applying MiXCR to the 5' RACE reads. The sample lists some 1.8 million distinct CDR3 sequences, roughly two fifths occurring once. The sample was blood. The receptors shown here come from a human donor in good health.

The chain recombines TRBV28 with TRBJ2-4; no firm D call. The germline gives CDR1 MDHEN, CDR2 SYDVKM. The CDR3 consists of 15 residues. V was shortened by 3 bases and J by 1 base, with 10 bases between the two germline ends. CDR3 sequence reads: CASSFGHLAKNIQYF. DNA for the CDR3: TGTGCCAGCAGTTTCGGGCATCTGGCCAAAAACATTCAGTACTTC. Using reference TRBV28 and TRBJ2-4 for the parts outside the CDR3, the full variable domain is DVKVTQSSRYLVKRTGEKVFLECVQDMDHENMFWYRQDPGLGLRLIYFSYDVKMKEKGDIPEGYSVSREKKERFSLILESASTNQTSMYLCASSFGHLAKNIQYFGAGTRLSVL.

The chain combines TRBV5-1 with TRBJ2-7; maybe TRBD1 (5 bases). Trimming removed 7 bases from V and 0 bases from J, with 32 bases in between. The germline V gene encodes CDR1 SGHRS and CDR2 YFSETQ. This CDR3 has 20 amino acids. This chain's CDR3 is CASHTLQGDSVTPSSYEQYF. As DNA, the CDR3 is TGCGCCAGCCATACCCTCCAGGGTGACAGCGTCACTCCAAGCTCCTACGAGCAGTACTTC.